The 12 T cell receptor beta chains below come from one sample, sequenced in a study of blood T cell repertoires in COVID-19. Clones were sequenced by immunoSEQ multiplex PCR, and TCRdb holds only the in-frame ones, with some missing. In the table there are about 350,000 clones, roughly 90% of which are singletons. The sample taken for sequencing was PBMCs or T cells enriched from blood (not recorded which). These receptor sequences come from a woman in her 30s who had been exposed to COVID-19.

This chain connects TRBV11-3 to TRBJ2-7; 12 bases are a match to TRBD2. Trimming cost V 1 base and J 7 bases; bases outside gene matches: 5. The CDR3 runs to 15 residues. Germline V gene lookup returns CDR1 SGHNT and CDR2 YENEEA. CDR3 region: CASSLGGLAGSEQYF. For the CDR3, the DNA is TGTGCCAGCAGCTTAGGCGGACTAGCGGGATCAGAGCAGTACTTC.

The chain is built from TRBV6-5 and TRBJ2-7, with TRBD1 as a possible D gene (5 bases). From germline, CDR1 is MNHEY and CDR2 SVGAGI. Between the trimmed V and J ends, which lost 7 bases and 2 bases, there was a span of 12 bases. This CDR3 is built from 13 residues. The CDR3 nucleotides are TGTGCCAGCAAAGGCCCCAGGGCCTACGAGCAGTACTTC. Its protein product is CASKGPRAYEQYF.

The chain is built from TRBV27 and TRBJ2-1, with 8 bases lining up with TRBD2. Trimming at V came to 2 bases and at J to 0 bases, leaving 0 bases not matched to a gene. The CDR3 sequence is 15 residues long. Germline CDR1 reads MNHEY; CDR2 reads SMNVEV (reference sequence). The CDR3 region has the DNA TGTGCCAGCAGTTTAGCGGGAGGCTCCTACAATGAGCAGTTCTTC. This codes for CASSLAGGSYNEQFF.

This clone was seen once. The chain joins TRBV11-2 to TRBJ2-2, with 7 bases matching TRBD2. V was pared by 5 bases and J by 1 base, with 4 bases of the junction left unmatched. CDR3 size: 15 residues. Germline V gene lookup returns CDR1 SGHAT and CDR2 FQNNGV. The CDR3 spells CASSLPSGNTGELFF. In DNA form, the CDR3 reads TGTGCCAGCAGCCTCCCTAGCGGGAACACCGGGGAGCTGTTTTTT.

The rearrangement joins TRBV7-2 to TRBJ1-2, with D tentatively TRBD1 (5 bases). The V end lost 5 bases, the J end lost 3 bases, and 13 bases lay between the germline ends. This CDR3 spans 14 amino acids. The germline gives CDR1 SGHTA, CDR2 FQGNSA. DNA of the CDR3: TGTGCCAGCAGCGCGATGGCCAGGGACTATGGCTACACCTTC. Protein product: CASSAMARDYGYTF.

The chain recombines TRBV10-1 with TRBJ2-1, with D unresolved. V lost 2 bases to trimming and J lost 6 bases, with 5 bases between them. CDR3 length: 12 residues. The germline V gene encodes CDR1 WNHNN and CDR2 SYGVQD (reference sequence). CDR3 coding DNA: TGCGCCAGCAGTGAGAAGAGCAATGAGCAGTTCTTC. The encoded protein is CASSEKSNEQFF.

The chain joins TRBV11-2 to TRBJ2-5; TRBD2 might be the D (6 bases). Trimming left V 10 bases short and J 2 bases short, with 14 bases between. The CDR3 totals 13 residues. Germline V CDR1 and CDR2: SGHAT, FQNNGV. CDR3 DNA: TGTGCCACAAGCCGGAGGGAGCAAGAGACCCAGTACTTC. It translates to CATSRREQETQYF. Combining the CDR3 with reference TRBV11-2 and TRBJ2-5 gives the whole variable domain EAGVAQSPRYKIIEKRQSVAFWCNPISGHATLYWYQQILGQGPKLLIQFQNNGVVDDSQLPKDRFSAERLKGVDSTLKIQPAKLEDSAVYLCATSRREQETQYFGPGTRLLVL.

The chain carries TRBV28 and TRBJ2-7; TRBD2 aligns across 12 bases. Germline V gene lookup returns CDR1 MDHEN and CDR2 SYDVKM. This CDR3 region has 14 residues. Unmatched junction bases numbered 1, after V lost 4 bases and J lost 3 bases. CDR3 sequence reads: CASSWTSGNYEQYF. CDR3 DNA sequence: TGTGCCAGCAGTTGGACTAGCGGGAACTACGAGCAGTACTTC.

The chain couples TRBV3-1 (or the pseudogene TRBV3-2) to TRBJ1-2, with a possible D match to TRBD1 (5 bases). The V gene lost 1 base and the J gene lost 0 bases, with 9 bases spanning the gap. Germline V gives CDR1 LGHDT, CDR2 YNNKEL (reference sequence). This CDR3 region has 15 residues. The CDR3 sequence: CASSQGQKPNYGYTF. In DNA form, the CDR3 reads TGTGCCAGCAGCCAAGGACAGAAGCCTAACTATGGCTACACCTTC.

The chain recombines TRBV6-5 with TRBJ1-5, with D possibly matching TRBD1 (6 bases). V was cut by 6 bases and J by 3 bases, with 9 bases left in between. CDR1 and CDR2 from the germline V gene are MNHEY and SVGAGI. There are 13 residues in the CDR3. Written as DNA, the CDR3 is TGTGCCAGCAGCCCAGGGGTCAATCAGCCCCAGCATTTT. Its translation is CASSPGVNQPQHF.

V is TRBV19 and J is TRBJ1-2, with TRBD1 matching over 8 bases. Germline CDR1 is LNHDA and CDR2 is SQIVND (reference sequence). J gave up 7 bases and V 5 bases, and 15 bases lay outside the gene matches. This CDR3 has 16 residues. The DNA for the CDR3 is TGTGCCAGTAGTTCCCCCAGGGGGCCTAAAAGGTTTGGCTACACCTTC. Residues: CASSSPRGPKRFGYTF. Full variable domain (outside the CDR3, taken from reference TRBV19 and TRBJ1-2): DGGITQSPKYLFRKEGQNVTLSCEQNLNHDAMYWYRQDPGQGLRLIYYSQIVNDFQKGDIAEGYSVSREKKESFPLTVTSAQKNPTAFYLCASSSPRGPKRFGYTFGSGTRLTVV.

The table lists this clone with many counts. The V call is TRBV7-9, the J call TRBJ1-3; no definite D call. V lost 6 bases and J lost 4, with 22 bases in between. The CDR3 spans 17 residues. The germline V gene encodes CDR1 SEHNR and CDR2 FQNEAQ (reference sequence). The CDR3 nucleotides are TGTGCCAGCAGAGTGTCCGCCGGGCCGACGGGGGGAAACACCATATATTTT. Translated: CASRVSAGPTGGNTIYF.